The table lists the clone carrying this T cell receptor beta chain with a count of one. Its specificity is unknown. This table comes from immunoSEQ multiplex PCR, and its TCRdb copy is limited to in-frame clones, with some not included. The profile shows about 500,000 clones, nearly 90% of them singletons. Germline V gene lookup returns CDR1 SGHKS and CDR2 YYEKEE (reference sequence). V was clipped by 3 bases and J by 8 bases; unmatched bases: 8. This CDR3 contains 14 residues. This sample stems from a study of Ad26.COV2.S vaccination and SARS-CoV-2 variants. The wider study: In the study, Ad26.COV2.S was injected intramuscularly once, or twice 56 days apart.

Study-wide results and limits: Overall T cell responses may have been underestimated by the analyses of TCR breadth and depth. Placebo recipients showed lower spike-specific TCR breadth than vaccinees.

Noted treatment: about 20 received Ad26.COV2.S at low or high dose, single or two shots; five or six received placebo; per-sample allocation not given. Sample collection was performed on day 63 after the first vaccine or placebo injection. The rearrangement joins TRBV5-5 to TRBJ2-1; 7 bases map to TRBD2. The source material was peripheral blood, sampled in a trial of Ad26.COV2.S vaccine versus placebo. The TCR originated in a person between 18 and 60 years old who received the Ad26.COV2.S COVID-19 vaccine or a placebo. CDR3 region: CASSYWAGRDEQFF. DNA of the CDR3: TGTGCCAGCAGCTATTGGGCAGGGAGGGATGAGCAGTTCTTC.